This T cell receptor (beta chain) came from a study of tumor-infiltrating lymphocytes in primary liver carcinoma. From approximately 450 ng total RNA, TCR beta cDNA was generated with a primer in the constant region. Researchers made the TCR beta libraries by running three nested multiplex PCR rounds with slightly modified ARM-PCR. Amplification in the first two PCR rounds was performed using TRBV1-TRBV30 forward primers and a C-beta reverse primer for roughly 9 cycles each. TCRdb redid the calling of the multiplex PCR reads with MiXCR, one entry per CDR3 protein. This sample has tens of thousands of distinct CDR3 sequences, with about three quarters found just once. Turning to this clonotype: Its matching antigen is unknown. One junction end does not reproduce the germline sequence, and a read error may be involved.

Study-wide results and caveats: Tumor samples exhibited a significantly greater top-250-clone fraction than blood samples (p = 0.039). Detection in all five tumor regions applied to only about 7-24% of top clones.

The CDR3 runs 16 residues. CDR1 is MGHRA and CDR2 is YSYEKL in the germline V gene. RNA and DNA were co-extracted from approximately 20-30 mg of unsorted bulk tissue. Donors underwent surgery for histopathologically diagnosed primary liver carcinoma. All tumor specimens exceeded 80% viable tumor cells. V and J are TRBV4-1 and TRBJ2-7; TRBD2 agrees at 7 bases. The receptor's source is a man in his forties with primary liver carcinoma and hepatitis B virus infection. Sequencing was carried out using liver tumor tissue from sampling region 1. The subset was: tumor region T1, superior pole. CDR3 in DNA: TGCGCCAGTAGCCAAGATCAGGGACTAACAGCTTACGAGCAGTACTTC. Encoded protein: CASSQDQGLTAYEQYF.